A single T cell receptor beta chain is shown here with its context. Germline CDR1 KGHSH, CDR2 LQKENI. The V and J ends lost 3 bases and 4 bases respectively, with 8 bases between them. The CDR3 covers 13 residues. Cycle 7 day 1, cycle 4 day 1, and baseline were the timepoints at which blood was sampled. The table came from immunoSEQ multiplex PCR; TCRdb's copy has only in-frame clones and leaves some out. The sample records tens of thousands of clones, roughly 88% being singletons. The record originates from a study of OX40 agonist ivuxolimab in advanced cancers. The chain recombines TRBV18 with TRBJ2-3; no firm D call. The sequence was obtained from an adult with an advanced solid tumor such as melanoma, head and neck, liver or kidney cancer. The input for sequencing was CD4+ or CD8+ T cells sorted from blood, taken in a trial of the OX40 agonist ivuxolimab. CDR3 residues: CASSPFGADTQYF. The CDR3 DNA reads TGTGCCAGCTCACCGTTCGGCGCAGATACGCAGTATTTT.